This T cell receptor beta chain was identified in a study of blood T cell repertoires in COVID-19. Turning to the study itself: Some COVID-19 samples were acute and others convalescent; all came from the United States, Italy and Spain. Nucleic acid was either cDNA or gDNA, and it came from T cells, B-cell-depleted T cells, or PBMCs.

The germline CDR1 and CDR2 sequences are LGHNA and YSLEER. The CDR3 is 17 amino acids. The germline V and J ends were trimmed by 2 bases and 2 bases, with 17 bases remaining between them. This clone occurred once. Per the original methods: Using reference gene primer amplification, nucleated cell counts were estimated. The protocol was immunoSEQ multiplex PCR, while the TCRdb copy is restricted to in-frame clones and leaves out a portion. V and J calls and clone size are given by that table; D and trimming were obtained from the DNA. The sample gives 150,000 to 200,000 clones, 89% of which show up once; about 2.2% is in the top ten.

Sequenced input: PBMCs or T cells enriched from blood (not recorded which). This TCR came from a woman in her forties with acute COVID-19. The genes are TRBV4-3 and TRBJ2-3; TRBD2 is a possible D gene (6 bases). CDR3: CASSQLASPASTDTQYF. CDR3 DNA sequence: TGCGCCAGCAGCCAACTAGCGTCCCCTGCGTCCACAGATACGCAGTATTTT.